These T cell receptor beta chains were read from a single sample in a study of breast tumors, draining lymph nodes, adjacent tissues. MiXCR was run by TCRdb on the multiplex PCR reads, yielding one entry per CDR3 protein. The sample carries tens of thousands of distinct CDR3 sequences, roughly 41% recorded once. Sequenced input: breast tumor tissue. Receptor source: a female donor with breast cancer. Some clones in this sample may be carry-over from other donors' samples. CDR3s include the opening cysteine and the closing phenylalanine or tryptophan. The size field is filled for only some rows; it gives once, few, many or a size class.

v_call: TRBV5-5
j_call: TRBJ2-7
clone_size: once
cdr3_aa: CASSLAGGREQYF

v_call: TRBV25-1
j_call: TRBJ2-7
clone_size: many
cdr3_aa: CASSDRALLEQYF

v_call: TRBV29-1
j_call: TRBJ2-5
clone_size: NA
cdr3_aa: CSARGQGGEAQYF

v_call: TRBV4-1
j_call: TRBJ2-7
clone_size: medium-sized
cdr3_aa: CASSQRGTGVYEQYF

v_call: TRBV9
j_call: TRBJ1-4
clone_size: NA
cdr3_aa: CASSVEDTFSEKLFF

v_call: TRBV30
j_call: TRBJ1-2
clone_size: many
cdr3_aa: CAWRYRGREAGYTF

v_call: TRBV11-1
j_call: TRBJ1-1
clone_size: few
cdr3_aa: CASSLADGTEAFF

v_call: TRBV2
j_call: TRBJ2-7
clone_size: many
cdr3_aa: CASSEIRDTYEQYF

v_call: TRBV20-1
j_call: TRBJ2-7
clone_size: many
cdr3_aa: CSASRQGVDEQYF

v_call: TRBV7-2
j_call: TRBJ2-3
clone_size: NA
cdr3_aa: CASSPGLTDTQYF

v_call: TRBV20-1
j_call: TRBJ2-1
clone_size: NA
cdr3_aa: CSAREGLAGINNEQFF

v_call: TRBV5-6
j_call: TRBJ1-5
clone_size: NA
cdr3_aa: CASSTRTQGGQPQHF

v_call: TRBV3-1
j_call: TRBJ1-1
clone_size: few
cdr3_aa: CASSQDEGVTEAFF

v_call: TRBV5-1
j_call: TRBJ2-7
clone_size: NA
cdr3_aa: CASSLEVRTSGSYEQYF

v_call: TRBV4-3
j_call: TRBJ2-3
clone_size: many
cdr3_aa: CASSQDLGRAGVDTQYF

v_call: TRBV4-1
j_call: TRBJ2-2
clone_size: many
cdr3_aa: CASSQDTSRLAGSGGELFF

v_call: TRBV7-3
j_call: TRBJ1-3
clone_size: NA
cdr3_aa: CASSSVVGNTIYF

v_call: TRBV5-1
j_call: TRBJ1-1
clone_size: NA
cdr3_aa: CASRWGRSEAFF

v_call: TRBV3-1
j_call: TRBJ2-7
clone_size: many
cdr3_aa: CASSQVEPYEQYF

v_call: TRBV11-1
j_call: TRBJ2-5
clone_size: NA
cdr3_aa: CASSGGTAKNTQYF

v_call: TRBV6-6
j_call: TRBJ2-3
clone_size: many
cdr3_aa: CASSYQQFRTDTQYF

v_call: TRBV7-2
j_call: TRBJ2-1
clone_size: NA
cdr3_aa: CASSLGGTSGQGNEQFF

v_call: TRBV2
j_call: TRBJ1-2
clone_size: NA
cdr3_aa: CASMGDSSNYGYTF

v_call: TRBV6-5
j_call: TRBJ2-3
clone_size: many
cdr3_aa: CASSPSRLAKDTQYF

v_call: TRBV20-1
j_call: TRBJ2-7
clone_size: many
cdr3_aa: CSARPAQTSSEQYF

v_call: TRBV30
j_call: TRBJ1-2
clone_size: medium-sized
cdr3_aa: CAWRAGTGGLSGYTF

v_call: TRBV28
j_call: TRBJ2-7
clone_size: many
cdr3_aa: CASGRGRHEQYF

v_call: TRBV7-9
j_call: TRBJ1-5
clone_size: many
cdr3_aa: CASSLEGEPQHF

v_call: TRBV20-1
j_call: TRBJ2-1
clone_size: NA
cdr3_aa: CSASVISPGSEQFF

v_call: TRBV11-2
j_call: TRBJ1-4
clone_size: NA
cdr3_aa: CASSDGQANEKLFF

v_call: TRBV20-1
j_call: TRBJ2-3
clone_size: many
cdr3_aa: CSARDIEGRAYADTQYF

v_call: TRBV6-1
j_call: TRBJ1-1
clone_size: NA
cdr3_aa: CASSENQNTESFF

v_call: TRBV9
j_call: TRBJ2-3
clone_size: many
cdr3_aa: CASSPRGPEDTQYF

v_call: TRBV12-3/TRBV12-4
j_call: TRBJ2-5
clone_size: many
cdr3_aa: CASSNPGLPSAQYF

v_call: TRBV6-6
j_call: TRBJ2-3
clone_size: many
cdr3_aa: CASSSSGRATDTQYF

v_call: TRBV5-6
j_call: TRBJ2-3
clone_size: many
cdr3_aa: CASSSLSGMGDTQYF

v_call: TRBV6-1
j_call: TRBJ2-1
clone_size: few
cdr3_aa: CASSLSGTSGRGGNEQFF

v_call: TRBV28
j_call: TRBJ1-6
clone_size: NA
cdr3_aa: CASSLFTGQNPPLHF

v_call: TRBV12-5
j_call: TRBJ2-3
clone_size: many
cdr3_aa: CASGLNREWQYF

v_call: TRBV15
j_call: TRBJ2-7
clone_size: NA
cdr3_aa: CATSGAGEGDGEQYF

v_call: TRBV20-1
j_call: TRBJ2-2
clone_size: many
cdr3_aa: CSARVSGSYTGELFF

v_call: TRBV7-9
j_call: TRBJ1-4
clone_size: many
cdr3_aa: CAISLLSHNEKLFF

v_call: TRBV3-1
j_call: TRBJ2-1
clone_size: many
cdr3_aa: CASSPGTEQFF

v_call: TRBV20-1
j_call: TRBJ1-1
clone_size: few
cdr3_aa: CSAKEHPNTEAFF

v_call: TRBV9
j_call: TRBJ1-4
clone_size: NA
cdr3_aa: CASSVGQFNEQYFGPGIGEKLFF

v_call: TRBV20-1
j_call: TRBJ2-7
clone_size: many
cdr3_aa: CSARPGGLAVSYEQYF

v_call: TRBV7-2
j_call: TRBJ2-5
clone_size: large
cdr3_aa: CASSPSSYQETQYF

v_call: TRBV7-2
j_call: TRBJ2-5
clone_size: once
cdr3_aa: CATGVGAGGPWGTQYF

v_call: TRBV7-9
j_call: TRBJ1-4
clone_size: many
cdr3_aa: CASSLGGLGEKLFF